One and the same sample provided the 32 T cell receptor beta chains below, sequenced in a study of T cell responses to AZD1222 COVID-19 vaccine. Sequencing was performed with immunoSEQ multiplex PCR; in TCRdb, only in-frame clones are kept and a portion is missing. The table lists under 85,000 clones, around 90% of them singletons. Sequencing used peripheral blood, obtained on day 0 of MenACWY control vaccination. The receptors stem from an adult in good health.

This rearrangement joins TRBV7-3 to TRBJ2-2; TRBD1 matches 10 bases. The CDR3 sequence is 17 residues long. J lost 7 bases, V lost 1 base, and 9 bases had no gene match. Germline V lookup: CDR1 SGHTA, CDR2 FQGTGA. CDR3 DNA: TGTGCCAGCAGCTTAATTATAAGGACAGGGGGAATCGGGGAGCTGTTTTTT. It yields the protein CASSLIIRTGGIGELFF.

This clone was detected only a few times. The rearrangement links TRBV4-1 to TRBJ1-5; D gene ambiguous. The V gene's germline CDR1 is MGHRA and CDR2 YSYEKL. This CDR3 has 17 amino acids. V was clipped by 2 bases and J by 3 bases, with 17 bases between them. The CDR3: CASSQSPLRSPNQPQHF. CDR3 bases: TGCGCCAGCAGCCAAAGCCCCCTCAGGAGCCCCAATCAGCCCCAGCATTTT.

This chain joins TRBV30 and TRBJ1-5; weak D call: TRBD1 (6 bases). The CDR3 is 12 residues long. The germline V gene has CDR1 GTSNPN and CDR2 SVGIG (reference sequence). Trimming shortened V by 3 bases and J by 10 bases, and 13 bases separated the two germline ends. In nucleotides, the CDR3 is TGTGCCTGGAGCGCTACAGGGAAACCCCAGCATTTT. This sequence encodes CAWSATGKPQHF. The whole variable domain, remainder taken from reference TRBV30 and TRBJ1-5, is SQTIHQWPATLVQPVGSPLSLECTVEGTSNPNLYWYRQAAGRGLQLLFYSVGIGQISSEVPQNLSASRPQDRQFILSSKKLLLSDSGFYLCAWSATGKPQHFGDGTRLSIL.

The V gene is TRBV9, the J gene TRBJ2-3; 7 positions agree with TRBD1. V was pared by 0 bases and J by 0 bases, with 1 base of the junction left unmatched. The CDR3 length is 15 residues. Germline CDR1 and CDR2: SGDLS and YYNGEE. The CDR3 loop is CASSVGGGSTDTQYF. CDR3 sequence (DNA): TGTGCCAGCAGCGTAGGAGGGGGCAGCACAGATACGCAGTATTTT. Supplemented by reference TRBV9 and TRBJ2-3, the full variable domain reads DSGVTQTPKHLITATGQRVTLRCSPRSGDLSVYWYQQSLDQGLQFLIQYYNGEERAKGNILERFSAQQFPDLHSELNLSSLELGDSALYFCASSVGGGSTDTQYFGPGTRLTVL.

The genes are TRBV7-2 and TRBJ1-1; D is undetermined. The germline gives CDR1 SGHTA, CDR2 FQGNSA. The ends were cut back, 5 bases at V and 4 bases at J, with 14 bases in the middle. The length of the CDR3 is 14 residues. In DNA form, the CDR3 reads TGTGCCAGCAGCGCGGTGGTGAAGGGCACTGAAGCTTTCTTT. It encodes CASSAVVKGTEAFF.

The chain couples TRBV5-1 to TRBJ2-7, with a possible D match to TRBD1 (6 bases). Trimming cost V 2 bases and J 4 bases, with 16 bases left between them. The CDR3 spans 15 residues. Germline assignment: CDR1 SGHRS and CDR2 YFSETQ. Here the CDR3 DNA reads TGCGCCAGCAGCTTATCAGGGGTTTCCGCATACGAGCAGTACTTC. This gives the protein CASSLSGVSAYEQYF.

The chain is built from TRBV19 and TRBJ1-3, with 8 bases lining up with TRBD1. With V trimmed by 6 bases and J by 7 bases, 14 bases remained unmatched. The CDR3 totals 16 residues. Germline values: CDR1 LNHDA, CDR2 SQIVND (reference sequence). CDR3 sequence: CASRRDRPPDRNTIYF. The CDR3 DNA reads TGTGCCAGTAGGAGGGACAGGCCGCCAGATCGGAACACCATATATTTT.

The J gene is TRBJ2-3, the V gene TRBV6-5; 10 bases line up with TRBD2. There are 16 residues in the CDR3. V lost 3 bases and J lost 4; bases outside the gene matches: 7. CDR1 and CDR2 (germline): MNHEY, SVGAGI. The CDR3 is CASSYTSGGAPDTQYF. CDR3 coding DNA: TGTGCCAGCAGTTATACGAGCGGGGGGGCCCCAGATACGCAGTATTTT.

V gene TRBV7-2 combines with J gene TRBJ1-5, with D unresolved. Trimming cost V 0 bases and J 6 bases, with 12 bases left between them. The CDR3 is made up of 15 amino acids. Germline lookup yields CDR1 SGHTA and CDR2 FQGNSA. The DNA of the CDR3 is TGTGCCAGCAGCTTAGCGGTGACAAATAGTCAGCCCCAGCATTTT. This translates into CASSLAVTNSQPQHF.

This chain joins TRBV30 and TRBJ1-6, with unresolved D. With 5 bases removed from V and 1 base from J, the gap between germline ends came to 12 bases. The CDR3 spans 15 residues. The germline gives CDR1 GTSNPN, CDR2 SVGIG (reference sequence). The CDR3 sequence: CAWDEEGSYNSPLHF. The CDR3 DNA is TGTGCCTGGGATGAAGAGGGATCCTATAATTCACCCCTCCACTTT. Looking up the rest from reference TRBV30 and TRBJ1-6 gives the full variable domain: SQTIHQWPATLVQPVGSPLSLECTVEGTSNPNLYWYRQAAGRGLQLLFYSVGIGQISSEVPQNLSASRPQDRQFILSSKKLLLSDSGFYLCAWDEEGSYNSPLHFGNGTRLTVT.

As DNA, the CDR3 is TGTGCCAGCAAGCGGGGACAGGGAGCTAACTATGGCTACACCTTC. It encodes CASKRGQGANYGYTF. The genes are TRBV27 and TRBJ1-2; 9 positions agree with TRBD1. Trimming at V came to 7 bases and at J to 0 bases, leaving 6 bases not matched to a gene. CDR3 length: 15 residues. CDR1 is MNHEY and CDR2 is SMNVEV in the germline V gene (reference sequence).

The CDR3: CASSQAQGIYGYTF. The CDR3 DNA reads as TGTGCCAGCAGCCAAGCGCAGGGGATATATGGCTACACCTTC. The J gene is TRBJ1-2, the V gene TRBV3-1 (or the pseudogene TRBV3-2); D perhaps matches TRBD1 (6 bases). CDR1 is LGHDT, CDR2 YNNKEL, per germline (reference sequence). Trimming took 1 base from V and 5 from J, leaving 11 bases between them. The CDR3 has 14 amino acids.

The rearrangement links TRBV7-9 to TRBJ1-2; D is ambiguous. The ends were cut back, 5 bases at V and 9 bases at J, with 13 bases in the middle. CDR1 and CDR2 (germline): SEHNR, FQNEAQ (reference sequence). This CDR3 has 12 residues. CDR3 in amino acids: CASSRGVSSYTF. DNA of the CDR3: TGTGCCAGCAGCCGGGGTGTCTCGAGCTACACCTTC.

This chain links TRBV30 with TRBJ2-3, with D possibly matching TRBD1 (6 bases). The CDR3 covers 15 residues. V was clipped by 0 bases and J by 1 base, with 11 bases between them. Germline CDR1 is GTSNPN and CDR2 is SVGIG (reference sequence). The CDR3 DNA reads TGTGCCTGGAGTGTACAAGGACAGCGCACAGATACGCAGTATTTT. Protein product: CAWSVQGQRTDTQYF.

This clone was seen a single time. This sequence joins TRBV30 and TRBJ2-5, with D perhaps matching TRBD2 (6 bases). CDR1 GTSNPN and CDR2 SVGIG come from the germline V gene (reference sequence). The CDR3 consists of 13 residues. V lost 2 bases, J lost 5 bases, and 12 bases lay in between. As DNA, the CDR3 is TGTGCCTGGAGTTGGCAGCGGGCGGAGACCCAGTACTTC. This codes for CAWSWQRAETQYF.

This clone appeared once. V and J are TRBV7-9 and TRBJ1-1, with a tentative D call TRBD1 (6 bases). Germline values: CDR1 SEHNR, CDR2 FQNEAQ (reference sequence). This CDR3 has 15 amino acids. V was shortened by 3 bases and J by 0 bases, with 11 bases between the two germline ends. CDR3 coding DNA: TGTGCCAGCAGCTTCCTGACAGGCCTGAACACTGAAGCTTTCTTT. This codes for CASSFLTGLNTEAFF. The whole variable domain, filled in from reference TRBV7-9 and TRBJ1-1, reads DTGVSQNPRHKITKRGQNVTFRCDPISEHNRLYWYRQTLGQGPEFLTYFQNEAQLEKSRLLSDRFSAERPKGSFSTLEIQRTEQGDSAMYLCASSFLTGLNTEAFFGQGTRLTVV.

V is TRBV7-2 and J is TRBJ2-1; D unclear. CDR3 length: 14 residues. The V gene lost 1 base and the J gene lost 0 bases, with 4 bases spanning the gap. Germline loops: CDR1 SGHTA, CDR2 FQGNSA. CDR3 nucleotides: TGTGCCAGCAGCTTAGTCCACTCCTACAATGAGCAGTTCTTC. Its translation: CASSLVHSYNEQFF.

The chain joins TRBV5-1 to TRBJ2-7; 7 bases match TRBD1. The CDR3 length is 15 residues. Trimming at V came to 1 base and at J to 2 bases, leaving 6 bases not matched to a gene. The germline gives CDR1 SGHRS, CDR2 YFSETQ. The CDR3 DNA follows: TGCGCCAGCAGCTTGTCGGGGACAGACCCCTACGAGCAGTACTTC. The encoded protein is CASSLSGTDPYEQYF.

J is TRBJ2-4 and V is TRBV6-2 or TRBV6-3, with TRBD1 identical over 7 bases. Trimming took 5 bases from V and 0 from J; bases not matched to a gene: 7. Germline CDR1 MNHEY, CDR2 SVGEGT. The CDR3 consists of 16 residues. This CDR3 is CASSRTGDLAKNIQYF. Written as DNA, the CDR3 is TGTGCCAGCAGTCGGACAGGTGATTTAGCCAAAAACATTCAGTACTTC.

The rearrangement links TRBV7-6 to TRBJ1-3; D possibly corresponds to TRBD1 (5 bases). The germline V gene has CDR1 SGHVS and CDR2 FNYEAQ. This CDR3 is 16 amino acids long. Deletions cut 4 bases from V and 4 bases from J, with 17 bases between. CDR3 sequence: CASSWGTRYEGNTIYF. CDR3 sequence (DNA): TGTGCCAGCAGCTGGGGGACTAGGTACGAAGGAAACACCATATATTTT.

The rearrangement uses TRBV18 and TRBJ2-3; D uncertain. This CDR3 contains 16 residues. V was pared by 0 bases and J by 4 bases, with 14 bases between. CDR1 is KGHSH and CDR2 is LQKENI in the germline V gene. CDR3 residues: CASSPPIRAQADTQYF. The CDR3 DNA follows: TGTGCCAGCTCACCACCGATAAGGGCGCAGGCAGATACGCAGTATTTT.

V gene TRBV24-1 combines with J gene TRBJ2-2; TRBD1 matches 9 bases. The germline V gene encodes CDR1 KGHDR and CDR2 SFDVKD. V lost 5 bases, J lost 3 bases, and 12 bases stayed unmatched. The CDR3 length is 18 residues. This CDR3 is CATSARTGQGSHTGELFF. In nucleotides, the CDR3 is TGTGCCACCAGTGCCCGAACGGGACAGGGATCTCACACCGGGGAGCTGTTTTTT.

The chain combines TRBV6-4 with TRBJ1-4; D call uncertain. Germline loops: CDR1 MRHNA, CDR2 SNTAGT. The length of the CDR3 is 11 residues. This CDR3 is CADLTNEKLFF. The CDR3 DNA sequence: TGTGCGGATTTAACTAATGAAAAACTGTTTTTT.

The chain combines TRBV19 with TRBJ1-6; D remains unclear. V gave up 2 bases and J gave up 7 bases, with 6 bases separating them. CDR1 LNHDA and CDR2 SQIVND come from the germline V gene (reference sequence). The length of the CDR3 is 13 residues. In DNA form, the CDR3 reads TGTGCCAGTAGTATAAATGGAAATTCACCCCTCCACTTT. Encoded protein: CASSINGNSPLHF.

V and J are TRBV9 and TRBJ1-4; 7 bases align to TRBD1. Losses at the gene ends were 4 bases for V and 8 bases for J; bases not matched to a gene: 11. This CDR3 has 15 amino acids. The germline V gene encodes CDR1 SGDLS and CDR2 YYNGEE. CDR3 DNA sequence: TGTGCCAGCAGCACTATCGGAGGGGGCCCGGAAAAACTGTTTTTT. Its protein product is CASSTIGGGPEKLFF.

The V call is TRBV11-2, the J call TRBJ2-1; D ambiguous. CDR3 length equals 13 residues. The germline V gene encodes CDR1 SGHAT and CDR2 FQNNGV. V lost 0 bases and J lost 7, with 7 bases in between. The CDR3 bases are TGTGCCAGCAGCTTAGAGGAACGGAATGAGCAGTTCTTC. Protein sequence: CASSLEERNEQFF.

The chain recombines TRBV6-5 with TRBJ1-6; TRBD1 matches 9 bases. The V segment lost 4 bases and the J segment 8 bases; nucleotides outside the gene matches: 9. The germline V gene encodes CDR1 MNHEY and CDR2 SVGAGI. The CDR3 is 16 amino acids. The CDR3: CASSFRDRVSDSPLHF. The CDR3 DNA follows: TGTGCCAGCAGTTTCCGGGACAGGGTGTCGGATTCACCCCTCCACTTT.

The V gene is TRBV6-5, the J gene TRBJ2-1; D uncertain. This CDR3 has 14 amino acids. The germline V gene encodes CDR1 MNHEY and CDR2 SVGAGI. V lost 3 bases, J lost 0 bases, and 6 bases lay in between. The CDR3 coding sequence is TGTGCCAGCAGTTATAACCCCTCCTACAATGAGCAGTTCTTC. Translation gives CASSYNPSYNEQFF.

V is TRBV5-4 and J is TRBJ1-6; TRBD1 might be the D (5 bases). V was trimmed by 5 bases and J by 13 bases, leaving 19 bases between them. The CDR3 covers 14 residues. Germline loops: CDR1 SGHNT, CDR2 YYREEE (reference sequence). Here the CDR3 reads CASRSDSGQVPLHF. The CDR3, as DNA: TGTGCCAGCAGGAGTGACAGCGGGCAAGTTCCCCTCCACTTT.

A note on this clone: The identical CDR3 is also encoded by other nucleotide sequences in the sample. The rearrangement links TRBV5-6 to TRBJ1-1; 8 bases are shared with TRBD1. This CDR3 is 14 amino acids long. The V segment lost 4 bases and the J segment 2 bases; nucleotides outside the gene matches: 4. Germline V gene sequence: CDR1 SGHDT, CDR2 YYEEEE. CDR3 nucleotides: TGTGCCAGCAGCCTCCAGGGGGCAAACACTGAAGCTTTCTTT. Amino acids: CASSLQGANTEAFF.

The chain links TRBV12-3 or TRBV12-4 to TRBJ2-3; D is undetermined. Trimming stripped 7 bases from V and 6 bases from J, with 11 bases between. This CDR3 comprises 12 residues. The chain's CDR3 is CASTTQMDTQYF. The CDR3 region has the DNA TGTGCCAGCACCACCCAGATGGATACGCAGTATTTT.

The V and J genes are TRBV6-6 and TRBJ1-5; D gene uncertain. The germline V and J ends were trimmed by 10 bases and 4 bases, with 17 bases remaining between them. The CDR3 is 14 amino acids. In germline, CDR1 is MNHNY, CDR2 SVGAGI (reference sequence). The CDR3 nucleotides are TGTGCCACGGAAGTGGGTGTAGGGAATCAGCCCCAGCATTTT. Encoded protein: CATEVGVGNQPQHF.